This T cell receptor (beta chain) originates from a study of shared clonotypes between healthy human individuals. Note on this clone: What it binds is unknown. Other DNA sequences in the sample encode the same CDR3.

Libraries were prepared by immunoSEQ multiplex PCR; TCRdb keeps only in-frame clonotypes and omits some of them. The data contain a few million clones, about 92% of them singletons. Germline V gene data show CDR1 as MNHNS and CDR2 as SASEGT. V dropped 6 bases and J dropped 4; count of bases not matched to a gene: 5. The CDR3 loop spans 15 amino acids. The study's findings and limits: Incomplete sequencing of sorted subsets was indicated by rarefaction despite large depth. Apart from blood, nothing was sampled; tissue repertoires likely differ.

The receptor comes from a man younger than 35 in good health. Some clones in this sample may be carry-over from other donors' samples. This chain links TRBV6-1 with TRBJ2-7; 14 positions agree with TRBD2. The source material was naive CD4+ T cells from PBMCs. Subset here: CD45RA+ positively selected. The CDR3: CASRTGTSGSYEQYF. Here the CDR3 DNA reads TGTGCCAGCAGAACCGGGACTAGCGGGAGTTACGAGCAGTACTTC.